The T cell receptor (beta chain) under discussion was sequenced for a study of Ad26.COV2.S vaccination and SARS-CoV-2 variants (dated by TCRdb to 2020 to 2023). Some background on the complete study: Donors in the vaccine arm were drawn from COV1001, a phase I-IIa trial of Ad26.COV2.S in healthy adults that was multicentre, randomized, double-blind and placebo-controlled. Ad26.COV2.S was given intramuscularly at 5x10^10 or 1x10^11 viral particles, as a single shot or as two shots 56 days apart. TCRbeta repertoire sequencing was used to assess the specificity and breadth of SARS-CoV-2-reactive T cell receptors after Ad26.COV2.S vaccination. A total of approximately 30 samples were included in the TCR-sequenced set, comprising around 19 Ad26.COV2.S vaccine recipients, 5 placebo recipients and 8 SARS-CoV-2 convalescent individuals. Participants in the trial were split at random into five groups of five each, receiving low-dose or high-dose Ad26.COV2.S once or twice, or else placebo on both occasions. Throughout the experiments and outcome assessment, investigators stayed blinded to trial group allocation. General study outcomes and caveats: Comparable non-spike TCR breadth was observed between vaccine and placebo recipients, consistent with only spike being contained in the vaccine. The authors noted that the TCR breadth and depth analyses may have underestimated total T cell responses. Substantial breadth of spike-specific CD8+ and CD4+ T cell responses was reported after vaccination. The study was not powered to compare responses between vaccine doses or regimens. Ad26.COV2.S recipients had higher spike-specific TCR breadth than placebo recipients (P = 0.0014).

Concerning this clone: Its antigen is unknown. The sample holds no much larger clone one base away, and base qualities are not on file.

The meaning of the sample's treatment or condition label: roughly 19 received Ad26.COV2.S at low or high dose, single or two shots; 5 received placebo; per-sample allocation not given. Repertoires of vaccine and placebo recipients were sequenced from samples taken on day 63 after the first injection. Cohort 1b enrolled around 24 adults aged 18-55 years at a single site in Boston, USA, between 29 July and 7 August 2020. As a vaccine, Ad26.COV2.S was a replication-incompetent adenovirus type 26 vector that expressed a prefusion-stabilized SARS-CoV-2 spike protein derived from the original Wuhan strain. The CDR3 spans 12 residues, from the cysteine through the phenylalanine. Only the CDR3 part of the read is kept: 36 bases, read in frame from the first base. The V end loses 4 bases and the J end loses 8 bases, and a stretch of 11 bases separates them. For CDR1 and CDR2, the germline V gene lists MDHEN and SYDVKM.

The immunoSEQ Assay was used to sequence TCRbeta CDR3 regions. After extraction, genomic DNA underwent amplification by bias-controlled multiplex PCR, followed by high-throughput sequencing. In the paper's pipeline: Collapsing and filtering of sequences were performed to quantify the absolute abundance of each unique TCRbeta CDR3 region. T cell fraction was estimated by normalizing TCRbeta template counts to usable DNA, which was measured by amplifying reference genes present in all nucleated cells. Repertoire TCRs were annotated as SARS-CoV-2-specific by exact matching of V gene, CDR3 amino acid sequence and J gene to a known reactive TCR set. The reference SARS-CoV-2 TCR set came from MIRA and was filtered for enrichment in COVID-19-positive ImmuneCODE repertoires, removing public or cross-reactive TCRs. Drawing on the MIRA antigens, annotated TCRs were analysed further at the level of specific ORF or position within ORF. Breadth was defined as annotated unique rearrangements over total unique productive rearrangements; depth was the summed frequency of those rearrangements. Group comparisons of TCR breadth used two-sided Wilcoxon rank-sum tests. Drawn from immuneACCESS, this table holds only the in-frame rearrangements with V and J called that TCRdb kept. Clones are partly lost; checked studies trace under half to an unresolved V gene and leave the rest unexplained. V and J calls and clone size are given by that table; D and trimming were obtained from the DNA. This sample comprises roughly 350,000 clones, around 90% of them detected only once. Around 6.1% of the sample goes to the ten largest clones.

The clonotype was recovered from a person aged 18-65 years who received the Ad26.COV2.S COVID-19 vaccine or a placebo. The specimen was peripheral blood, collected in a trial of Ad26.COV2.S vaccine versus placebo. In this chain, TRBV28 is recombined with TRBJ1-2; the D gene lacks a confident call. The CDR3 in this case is CASSSEMRGYTF. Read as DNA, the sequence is TGTGCCAGCAGTTCCGAAATGCGAGGCTACACCTTC.